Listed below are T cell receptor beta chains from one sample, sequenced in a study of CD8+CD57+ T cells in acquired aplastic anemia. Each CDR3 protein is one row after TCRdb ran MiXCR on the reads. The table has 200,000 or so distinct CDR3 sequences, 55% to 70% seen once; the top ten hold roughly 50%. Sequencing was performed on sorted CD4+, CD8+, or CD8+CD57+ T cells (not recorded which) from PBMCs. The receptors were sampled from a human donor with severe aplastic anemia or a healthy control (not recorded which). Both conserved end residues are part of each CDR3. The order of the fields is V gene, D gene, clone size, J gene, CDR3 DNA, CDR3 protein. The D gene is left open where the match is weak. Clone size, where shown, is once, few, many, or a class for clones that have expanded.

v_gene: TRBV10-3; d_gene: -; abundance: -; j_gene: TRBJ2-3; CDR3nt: TGTGCCATCAGTGAGAACAGGGAAGGTGGTACGCAGTATTTT; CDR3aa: CAISENREGGTQYF
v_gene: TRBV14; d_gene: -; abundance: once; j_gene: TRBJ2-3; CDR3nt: TGCGCCAGCAGCTTGGGTTTCTCGAACACAGATACGCAGTATTTT; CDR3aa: CASSLGFSNTDTQYF
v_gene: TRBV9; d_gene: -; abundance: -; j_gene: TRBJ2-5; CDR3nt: TGTGCCAGCAGCGTTATCCCGTCGGGGGCCCGGGAGACCCAGTACTTC; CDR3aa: CASSVIPSGARETQYF
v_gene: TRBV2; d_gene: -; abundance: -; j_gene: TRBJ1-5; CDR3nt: TGTGCCAGCACCCAGTTGAACGGCAATCAGCCCCAGCATTTT; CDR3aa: CASTQLNGNQPQHF
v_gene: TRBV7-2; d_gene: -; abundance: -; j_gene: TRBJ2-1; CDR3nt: TGTGCCAGCAGCTTAGCTTGGACTTCTAGCAATGAGCAGTTCTTC; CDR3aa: CASSLAWTSSNEQFF
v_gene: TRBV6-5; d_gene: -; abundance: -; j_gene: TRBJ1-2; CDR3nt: TGTGCCAGCAGTTACTCGCGGGGGGCTCGAGACTATGGCTACACCTTC; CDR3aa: CASSYSRGARDYGYTF
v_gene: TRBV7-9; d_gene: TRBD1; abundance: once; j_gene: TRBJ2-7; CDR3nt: TGTGCCAGCCGAGGGCGCCCCGGGACAGGGATCTCCTACGAGCAGTACTTC; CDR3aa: CASRGRPGTGISYEQYF
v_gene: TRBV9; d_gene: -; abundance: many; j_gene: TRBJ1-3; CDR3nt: TGTGCCAGCAGTTCTGCCCCAGCCCCGGGACAAATACCTGGAAACACCATATATTTT; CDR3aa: CASSSAPAPGQIPGNTIYF
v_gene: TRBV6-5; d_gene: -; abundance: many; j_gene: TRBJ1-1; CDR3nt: TGTGCCAGCAGTTACTCACAGGGAGGCACTGAAGCTTTCTTT; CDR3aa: CASSYSQGGTEAFF
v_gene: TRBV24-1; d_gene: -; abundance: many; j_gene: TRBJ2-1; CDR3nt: TGTGCCACCAGTGACCCCGGGGACAATGAGCAGTTCTTC; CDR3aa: CATSDPGDNEQFF
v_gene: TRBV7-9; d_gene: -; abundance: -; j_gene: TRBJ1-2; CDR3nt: TGTGCCGGCAGCTTATCTCAAGGGGACTATGGCTACACCTTC; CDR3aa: CAGSLSQGDYGYTF
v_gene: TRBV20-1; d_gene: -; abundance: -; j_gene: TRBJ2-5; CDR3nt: TGCAGTGCTAGAGATCGACAGTTGTACCAAGAGACCCAGTACTTC; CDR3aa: CSARDRQLYQETQYF
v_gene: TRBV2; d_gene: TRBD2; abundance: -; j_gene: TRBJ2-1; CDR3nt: TGTGCCAGCAGTGGGGGAGCGGGAGCTTACAATGAGCAGTTCTTC; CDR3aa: CASSGGAGAYNEQFF
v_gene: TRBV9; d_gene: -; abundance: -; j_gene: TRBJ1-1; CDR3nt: TGTGCCAGCAGCGTAGGAGGGGGGGGAAACCACCTCACCGGGGATGAAGCTTTCTTT; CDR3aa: CASSVGGGGNHLTGDEAFF
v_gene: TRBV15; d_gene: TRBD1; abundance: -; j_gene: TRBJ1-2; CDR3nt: TGTGCCACCAGCACGCGCGTTACAGGGGATGGCTACACCTTC; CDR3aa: CATSTRVTGDGYTF
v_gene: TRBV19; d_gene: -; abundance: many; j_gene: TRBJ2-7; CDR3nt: TGTGCCAGTACACAGGGCTACGAGCAGTACTTC; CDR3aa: CASTQGYEQYF
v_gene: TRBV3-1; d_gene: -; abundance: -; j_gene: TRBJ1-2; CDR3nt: TGTGCCAGCAGCCAAGGACAGGGCTACACCTTC; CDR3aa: CASSQGQGYTF
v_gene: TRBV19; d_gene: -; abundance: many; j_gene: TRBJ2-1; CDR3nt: TGTGCCAGTAGTATATGGGGGTCGGCTTACAATGAGCAGTTCTTC; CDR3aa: CASSIWGSAYNEQFF
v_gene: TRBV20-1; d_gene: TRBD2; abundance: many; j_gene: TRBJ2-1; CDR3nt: TGCAGTGCTAGAGTTCGCGTTAGCGGGGGGGCCAATGAGCAGTTCTTC; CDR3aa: CSARVRVSGGANEQFF
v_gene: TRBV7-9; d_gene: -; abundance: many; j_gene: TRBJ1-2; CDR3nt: TGTGCCAGCAGACCCACCGGGACTGACTATGGCTACACCTTC; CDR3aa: CASRPTGTDYGYTF
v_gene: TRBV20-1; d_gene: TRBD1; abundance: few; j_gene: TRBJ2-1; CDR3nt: TGCAGTGCTCCTAGACAGGGAAACAATGAGCAGTTCTTC; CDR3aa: CSAPRQGNNEQFF
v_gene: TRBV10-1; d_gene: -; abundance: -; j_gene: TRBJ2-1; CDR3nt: TGCGCCAGCAGTGTCGGGCAGAGCTCCTACAATGAGCAGTTCTTC; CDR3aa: CASSVGQSSYNEQFF
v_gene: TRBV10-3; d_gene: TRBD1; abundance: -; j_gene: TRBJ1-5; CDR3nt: TGTGCCATCAGTGACAGGGGGCTTGGTAGCAATCAGCCCCAGCATTTT; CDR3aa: CAISDRGLGSNQPQHF
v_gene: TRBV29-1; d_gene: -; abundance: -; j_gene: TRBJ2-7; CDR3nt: TGCAGCGTTGAAGGGGTGGGGGGCCACAGAACCTACGAGCAGTACTTC; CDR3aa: CSVEGVGGHRTYEQYF
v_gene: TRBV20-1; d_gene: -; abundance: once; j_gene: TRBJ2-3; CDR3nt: TGCAGTGCTAGAGAGGTGGCCGCGGGTACGCAGTATTTT; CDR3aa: CSAREVAAGTQYF
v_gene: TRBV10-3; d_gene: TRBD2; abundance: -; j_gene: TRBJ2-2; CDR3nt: TGTGCCATCAGTGGGGCTAGCGGAGCCGGGGAGCTGTTTTTT; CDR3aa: CAISGASGAGELFF
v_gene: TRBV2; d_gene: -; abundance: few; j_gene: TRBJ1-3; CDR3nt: TGTGCCAGCAGTGAGGTTGATAGAAGCTCTGGAAACACCATATATTTT; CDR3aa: CASSEVDRSSGNTIYF
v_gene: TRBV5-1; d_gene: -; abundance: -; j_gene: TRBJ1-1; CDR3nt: TGCGCCAGCAGCTTGGCATGGCACACTGAAGCTTTCTTT; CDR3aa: CASSLAWHTEAFF
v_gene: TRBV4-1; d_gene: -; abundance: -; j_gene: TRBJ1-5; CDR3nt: TGCGCCAGCAGCCAAGAAGGGCCGACTTGGGGCAATCAGCCCCAGCATTTT; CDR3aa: CASSQEGPTWGNQPQHF
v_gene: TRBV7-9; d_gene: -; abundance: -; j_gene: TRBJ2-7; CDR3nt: TGTGCCAGCAGCTTACGGAGCGGCCAGACAGCCTACGAGCAGTACTTC; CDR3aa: CASSLRSGQTAYEQYF
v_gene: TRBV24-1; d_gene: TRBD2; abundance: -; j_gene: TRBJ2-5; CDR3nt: TGTGCCACCAGTGCAGCGGGAGGCGTTCGGGAGACCCAGTACTTC; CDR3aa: CATSAAGGVRETQYF
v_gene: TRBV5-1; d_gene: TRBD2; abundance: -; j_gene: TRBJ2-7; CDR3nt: TGCGCCAGCAGCTTGGCGAGGACTAGCGGGAGTACCGACGAGCAGTACTTC; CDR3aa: CASSLARTSGSTDEQYF
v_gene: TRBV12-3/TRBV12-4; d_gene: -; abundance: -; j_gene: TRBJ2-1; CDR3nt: TGTGCCAGCAGTTCCCTCGGGGGCAATGAGCAGTTCTTC; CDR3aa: CASSSLGGNEQFF
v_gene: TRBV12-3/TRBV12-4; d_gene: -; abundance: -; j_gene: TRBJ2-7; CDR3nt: TGTGCCAGCAGTTGGGAGAGAGCCTACGAGCAGTACTTC; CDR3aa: CASSWERAYEQYF
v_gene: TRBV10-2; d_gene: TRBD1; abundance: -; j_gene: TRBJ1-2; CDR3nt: TGCGTCAGCAGCAAACAGGGGATTAACTATGGCTACACCTTC; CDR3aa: CVSSKQGINYGYTF
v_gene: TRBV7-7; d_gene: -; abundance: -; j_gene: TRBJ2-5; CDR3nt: TGTGCTAGCAGCTTAGTGGCGGGTACCAGTGGGCAAGAGACCCAGTACTTC; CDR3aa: CASSLVAGTSGQETQYF
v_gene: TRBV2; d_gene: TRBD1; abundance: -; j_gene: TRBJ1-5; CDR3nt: TGTGCCAGCAATGGGGACAGGAATAGCAATCAGCCCCAGCATTTT; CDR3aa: CASNGDRNSNQPQHF
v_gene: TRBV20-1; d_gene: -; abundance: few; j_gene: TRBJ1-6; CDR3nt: TGCAGTGCTAGCCCCCTCCACTTT; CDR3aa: CSASPLHF
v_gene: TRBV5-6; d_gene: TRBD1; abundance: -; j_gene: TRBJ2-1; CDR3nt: TGTGCCAGCAGCTCGATCCAGGGGGTAGACTCCTACAATGAGCAGTTCTTC; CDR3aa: CASSSIQGVDSYNEQFF
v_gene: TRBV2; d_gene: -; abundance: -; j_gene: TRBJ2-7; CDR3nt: TGTGCCAGCGCGAGGACAGCACCAACCTACGAGCAGTACTTC; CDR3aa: CASARTAPTYEQYF
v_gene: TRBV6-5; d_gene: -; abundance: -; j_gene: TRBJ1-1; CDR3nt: TGTGCCAGCAGTTACTCTACATGGGTGGTGAACACTGAAGCTTTCTTT; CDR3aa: CASSYSTWVVNTEAFF
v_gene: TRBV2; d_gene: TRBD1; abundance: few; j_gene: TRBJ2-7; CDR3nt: TGTGCCAGCACCTCCGGGACAGGTGAGCAGTACTTC; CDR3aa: CASTSGTGEQYF
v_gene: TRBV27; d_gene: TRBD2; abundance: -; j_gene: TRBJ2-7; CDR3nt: TGTGCCAGCAGATTATCCGGTTTCGCGGGAGCAGACGAGCAGTACTTC; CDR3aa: CASRLSGFAGADEQYF
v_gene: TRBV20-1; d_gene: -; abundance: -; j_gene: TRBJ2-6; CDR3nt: TGCAGTGCTTTCCAGCCTGGGGCCAACGTCCTGACTTTC; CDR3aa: CSAFQPGANVLTF
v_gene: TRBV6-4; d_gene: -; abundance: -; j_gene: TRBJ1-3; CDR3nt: TGTGCCAGCATGACAGAACCCTCTGGAAACACCATATATTTT; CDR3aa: CASMTEPSGNTIYF